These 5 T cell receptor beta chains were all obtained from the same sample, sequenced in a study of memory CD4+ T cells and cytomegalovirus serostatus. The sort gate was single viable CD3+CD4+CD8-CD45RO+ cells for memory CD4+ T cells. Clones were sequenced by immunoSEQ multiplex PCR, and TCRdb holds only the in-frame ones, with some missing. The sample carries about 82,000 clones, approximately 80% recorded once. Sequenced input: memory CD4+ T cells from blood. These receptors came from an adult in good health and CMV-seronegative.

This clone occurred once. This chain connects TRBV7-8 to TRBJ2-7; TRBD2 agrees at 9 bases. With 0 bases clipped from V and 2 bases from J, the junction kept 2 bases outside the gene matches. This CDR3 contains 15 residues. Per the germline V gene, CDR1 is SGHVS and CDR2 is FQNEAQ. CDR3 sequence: CASSLAGGGAYEQYF. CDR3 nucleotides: TGTGCCAGCAGCTTAGCGGGCGGGGGGGCCTACGAGCAGTACTTC.

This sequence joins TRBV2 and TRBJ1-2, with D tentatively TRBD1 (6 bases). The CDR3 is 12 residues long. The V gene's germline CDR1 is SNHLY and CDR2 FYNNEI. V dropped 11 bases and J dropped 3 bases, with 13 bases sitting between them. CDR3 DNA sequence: TGTGCCGGAAAACGACAGGACTATGGCTACACCTTC. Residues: CAGKRQDYGYTF. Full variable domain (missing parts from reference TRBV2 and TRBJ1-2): EPEVTQTPSHQVTQMGQEVILRCVPISNHLYFYWYRQILGQKVEFLVSFYNNEISEKSEIFDDQFSVERPDGSNFTLKIRSTKLEDSAMYFCAGKRQDYGYTFGSGTRLTVV.

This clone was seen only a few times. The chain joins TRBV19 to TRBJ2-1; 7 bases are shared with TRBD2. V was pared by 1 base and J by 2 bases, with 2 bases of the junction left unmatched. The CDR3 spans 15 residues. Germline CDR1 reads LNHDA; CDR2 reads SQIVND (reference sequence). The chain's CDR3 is CASSIGTSTYNEQFF. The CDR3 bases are TGTGCCAGTAGTATAGGGACTAGTACCTACAATGAGCAGTTCTTC.

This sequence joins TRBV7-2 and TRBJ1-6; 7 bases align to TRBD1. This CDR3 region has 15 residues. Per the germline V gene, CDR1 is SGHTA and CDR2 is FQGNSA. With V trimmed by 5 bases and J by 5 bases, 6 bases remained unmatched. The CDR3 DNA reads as TGTGCCAGCAGCAGACAGACAGGGAATAATTCACCCCTCCACTTT. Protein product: CASSRQTGNNSPLHF. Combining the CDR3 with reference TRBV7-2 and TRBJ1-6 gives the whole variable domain GAGVSQSPSNKVTEKGKDVELRCDPISGHTALYWYRQSLGQGLEFLIYFQGNSAPDKSGLPSDRFSAERTGGSVSTLTIQRTQQEDSAVYLCASSRQTGNNSPLHFGNGTRLTVT.

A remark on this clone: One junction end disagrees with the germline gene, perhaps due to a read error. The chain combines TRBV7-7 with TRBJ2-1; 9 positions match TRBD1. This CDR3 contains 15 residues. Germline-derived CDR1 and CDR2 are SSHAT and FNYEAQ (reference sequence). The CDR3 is CASSAGTGTHNEQFF. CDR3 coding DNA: TGTGCTAGCAGCGCCGGGACAGGGACCCACAATGAGCAGTTCTTC.